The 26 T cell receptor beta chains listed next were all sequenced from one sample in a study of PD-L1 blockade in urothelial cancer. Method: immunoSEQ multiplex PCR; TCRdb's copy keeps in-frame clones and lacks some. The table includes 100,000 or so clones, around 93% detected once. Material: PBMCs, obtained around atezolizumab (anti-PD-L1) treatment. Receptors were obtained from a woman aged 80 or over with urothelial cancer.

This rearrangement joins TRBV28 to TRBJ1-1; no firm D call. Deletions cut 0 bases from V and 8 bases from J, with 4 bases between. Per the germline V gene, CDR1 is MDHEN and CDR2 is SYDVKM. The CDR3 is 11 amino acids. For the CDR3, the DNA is TGTGCCAGCAGTTTATGGGAGGAAGCTTTCTTT. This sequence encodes CASSLWEEAFF.

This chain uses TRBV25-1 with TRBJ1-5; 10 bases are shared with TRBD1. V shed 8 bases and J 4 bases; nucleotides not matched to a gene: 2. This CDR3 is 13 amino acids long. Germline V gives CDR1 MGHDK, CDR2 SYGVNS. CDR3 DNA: TGTGCCAGCGGGGGACAGGGGAATCAGCCCCAGCATTTT. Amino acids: CASGGQGNQPQHF.

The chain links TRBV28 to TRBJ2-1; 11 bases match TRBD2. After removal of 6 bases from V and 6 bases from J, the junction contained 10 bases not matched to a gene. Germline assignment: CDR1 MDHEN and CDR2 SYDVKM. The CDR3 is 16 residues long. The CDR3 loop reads CASSTTSGRSINEQFF. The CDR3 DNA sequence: TGTGCCAGCAGCACAACTAGCGGGAGATCTATCAATGAGCAGTTCTTC.

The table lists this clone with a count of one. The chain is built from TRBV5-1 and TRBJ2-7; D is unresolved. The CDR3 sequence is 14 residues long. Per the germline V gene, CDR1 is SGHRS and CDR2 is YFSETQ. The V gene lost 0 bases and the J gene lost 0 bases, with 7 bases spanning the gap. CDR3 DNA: TGCGCCAGCAGCTTGGACGCGGCCTCCTACGAGCAGTACTTC. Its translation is CASSLDAASYEQYF. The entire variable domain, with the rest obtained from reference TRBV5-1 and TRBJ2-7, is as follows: KAGVTQTPRYLIKTRGQQVTLSCSPISGHRSVSWYQQTPGQGLQFLFEYFSETQRNKGNFPGRFSGRQFSNSRSEMNVSTLELGDSALYLCASSLDAASYEQYFGPGTRLTVT.

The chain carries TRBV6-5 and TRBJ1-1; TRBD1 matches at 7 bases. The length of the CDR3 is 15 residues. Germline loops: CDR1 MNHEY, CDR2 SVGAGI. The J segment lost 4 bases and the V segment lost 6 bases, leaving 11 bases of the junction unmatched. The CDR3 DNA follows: TGTGCCAGCAGCCCCGGGACAGATAGGAGCACTGAAGCTTTCTTT. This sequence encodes CASSPGTDRSTEAFF.

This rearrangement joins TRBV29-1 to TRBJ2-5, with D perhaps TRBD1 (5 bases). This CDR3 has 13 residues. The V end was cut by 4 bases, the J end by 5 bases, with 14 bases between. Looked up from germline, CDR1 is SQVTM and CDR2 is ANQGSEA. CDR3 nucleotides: TGCAGCGTTGGTCAGGGTATTAGGGAGACCCAGTACTTC. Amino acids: CSVGQGIRETQYF.

The CDR3: CASSQVPGQVQETQYF. The CDR3 bases are TGCGCCAGCAGCCAAGTCCCGGGACAGGTCCAAGAGACCCAGTACTTC. This rearrangement joins TRBV4-1 to TRBJ2-5, with 8 bases fitting TRBD1. Trimming cost V 1 base and J 1 base; bases outside gene matches: 5. The CDR3 has 16 amino acids. In germline, CDR1 is MGHRA, CDR2 YSYEKL.

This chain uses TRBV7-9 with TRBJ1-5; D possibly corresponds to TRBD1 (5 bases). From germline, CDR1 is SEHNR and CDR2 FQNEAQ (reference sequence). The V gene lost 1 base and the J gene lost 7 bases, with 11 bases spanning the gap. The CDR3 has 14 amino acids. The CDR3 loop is CASSLGGGDQPQHF. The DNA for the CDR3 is TGTGCCAGCAGCTTAGGTGGGGGGGACCAGCCCCAGCATTTT.

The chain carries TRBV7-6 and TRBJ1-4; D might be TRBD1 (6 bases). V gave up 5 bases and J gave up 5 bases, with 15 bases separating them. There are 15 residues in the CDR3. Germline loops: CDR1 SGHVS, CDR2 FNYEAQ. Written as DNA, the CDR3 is TGTGCCAGCAGCCTGGTACAGGGAGGGAATGAAAAACTGTTTTTT. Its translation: CASSLVQGGNEKLFF.

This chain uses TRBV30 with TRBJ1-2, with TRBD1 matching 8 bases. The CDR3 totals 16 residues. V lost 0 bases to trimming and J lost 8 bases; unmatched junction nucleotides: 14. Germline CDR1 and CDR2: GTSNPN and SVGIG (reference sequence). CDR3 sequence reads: CAWSVVQGASYWGYTF. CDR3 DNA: TGTGCCTGGAGTGTAGTCCAGGGGGCGAGCTATTGGGGCTACACCTTC.

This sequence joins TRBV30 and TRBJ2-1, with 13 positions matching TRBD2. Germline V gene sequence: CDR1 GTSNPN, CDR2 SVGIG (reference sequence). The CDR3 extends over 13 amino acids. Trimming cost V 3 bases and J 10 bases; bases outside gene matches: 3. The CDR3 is CAWRLAGGLEQFF. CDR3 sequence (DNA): TGTGCCTGGAGACTAGCGGGGGGGCTGGAGCAGTTCTTC.

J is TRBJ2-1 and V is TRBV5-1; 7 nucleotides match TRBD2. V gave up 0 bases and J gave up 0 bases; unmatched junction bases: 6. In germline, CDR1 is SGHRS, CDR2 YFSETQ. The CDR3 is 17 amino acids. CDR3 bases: TGCGCCAGCAGCTTGGACGCTAGCGGATACTCCTACAATGAGCAGTTCTTC. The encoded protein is CASSLDASGYSYNEQFF. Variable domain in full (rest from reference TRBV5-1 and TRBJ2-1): KAGVTQTPRYLIKTRGQQVTLSCSPISGHRSVSWYQQTPGQGLQFLFEYFSETQRNKGNFPGRFSGRQFSNSRSEMNVSTLELGDSALYLCASSLDASGYSYNEQFFGPGTRLTVL.

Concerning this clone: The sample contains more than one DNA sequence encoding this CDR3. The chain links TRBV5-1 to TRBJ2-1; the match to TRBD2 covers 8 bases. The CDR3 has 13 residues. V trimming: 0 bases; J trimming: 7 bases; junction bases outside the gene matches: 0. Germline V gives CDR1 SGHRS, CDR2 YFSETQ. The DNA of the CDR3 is TGCGCCAGCAGCTTGGCGGGGGGGAATGAGCAGTTCTTC. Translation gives CASSLAGGNEQFF.

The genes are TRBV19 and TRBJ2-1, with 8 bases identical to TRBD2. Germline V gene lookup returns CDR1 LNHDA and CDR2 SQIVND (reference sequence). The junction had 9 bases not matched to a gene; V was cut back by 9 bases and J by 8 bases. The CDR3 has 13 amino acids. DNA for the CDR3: TGTGCCAGCACCGGGACTAGGATGCATGAGCAGTTCTTC. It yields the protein CASTGTRMHEQFF.

CDR3 nucleotide sequence: TGCGCCAGCAGCCAAGATCTAGAACTATTATACAATGAGCAGTTCTTC. Translated, it gives CASSQDLELLYNEQFF. This chain joins TRBV4-1 and TRBJ2-1; D remains ambiguous. Germline CDR1 is MGHRA and CDR2 is YSYEKL. This CDR3 spans 16 amino acids. The V end was cut by 0 bases, the J end by 4 bases, with 13 bases between.

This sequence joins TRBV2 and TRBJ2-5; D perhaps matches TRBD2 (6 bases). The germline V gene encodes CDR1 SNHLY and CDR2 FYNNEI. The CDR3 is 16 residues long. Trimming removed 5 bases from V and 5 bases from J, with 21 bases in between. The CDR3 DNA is TGTGCCAGCAGTTTTTCCACCCCGGGCGGGAAGGAGACCCAGTACTTC. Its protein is CASSFSTPGGKETQYF.

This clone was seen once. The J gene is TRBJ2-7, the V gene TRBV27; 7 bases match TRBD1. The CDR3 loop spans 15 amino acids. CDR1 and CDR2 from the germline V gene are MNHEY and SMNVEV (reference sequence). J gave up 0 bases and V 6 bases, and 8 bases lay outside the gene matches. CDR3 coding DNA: TGTGCCAGCAGAACCGACAGGGTACCCTCCTACGAGCAGTACTTC. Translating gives CASRTDRVPSYEQYF.

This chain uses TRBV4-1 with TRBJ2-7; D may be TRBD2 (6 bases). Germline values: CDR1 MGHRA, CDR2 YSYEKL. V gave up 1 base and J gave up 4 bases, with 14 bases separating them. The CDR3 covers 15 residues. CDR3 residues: CASSQAGTLKYEQYF. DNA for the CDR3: TGCGCCAGCAGCCAAGCCGGGACTCTAAAATACGAGCAGTACTTC.

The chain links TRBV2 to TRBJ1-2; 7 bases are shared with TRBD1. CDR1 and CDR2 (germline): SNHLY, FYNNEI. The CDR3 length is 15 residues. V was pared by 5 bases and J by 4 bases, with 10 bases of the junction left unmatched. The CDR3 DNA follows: TGTGCCAGCAGTATATTACAGGGGCGATCCTATGGCTACACCTTC. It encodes CASSILQGRSYGYTF.

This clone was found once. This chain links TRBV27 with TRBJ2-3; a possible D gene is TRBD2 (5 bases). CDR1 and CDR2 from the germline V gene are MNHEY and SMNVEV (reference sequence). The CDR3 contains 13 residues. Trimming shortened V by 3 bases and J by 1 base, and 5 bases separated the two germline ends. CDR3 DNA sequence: TGTGCCAGCAGTTTGCGGGGCACAGATACGCAGTATTTT. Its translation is CASSLRGTDTQYF.

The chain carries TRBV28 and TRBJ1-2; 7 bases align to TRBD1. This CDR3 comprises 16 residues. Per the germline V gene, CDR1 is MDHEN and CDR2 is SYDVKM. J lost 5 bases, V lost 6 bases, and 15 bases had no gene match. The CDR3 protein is CASRTTGTEYLYGYTF. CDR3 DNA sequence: TGTGCCAGCAGAACTACCGGGACAGAATATTTATATGGCTACACCTTC.

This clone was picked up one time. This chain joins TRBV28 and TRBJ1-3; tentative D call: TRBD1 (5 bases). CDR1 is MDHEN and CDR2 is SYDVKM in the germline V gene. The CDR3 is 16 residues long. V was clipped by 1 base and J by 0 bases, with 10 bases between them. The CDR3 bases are TGTGCCAGCAGTTTATTGCGGGGCGCCTCTGGAAACACCATATATTTT. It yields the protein CASSLLRGASGNTIYF.

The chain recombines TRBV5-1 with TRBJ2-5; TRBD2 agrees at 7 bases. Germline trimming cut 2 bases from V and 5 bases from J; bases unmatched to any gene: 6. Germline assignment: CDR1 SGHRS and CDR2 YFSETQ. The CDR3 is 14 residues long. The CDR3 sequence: CASSFGTGGETQYF. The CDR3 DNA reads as TGCGCCAGCAGCTTCGGGACCGGGGGGGAGACCCAGTACTTC. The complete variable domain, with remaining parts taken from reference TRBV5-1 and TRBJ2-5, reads KAGVTQTPRYLIKTRGQQVTLSCSPISGHRSVSWYQQTPGQGLQFLFEYFSETQRNKGNFPGRFSGRQFSNSRSEMNVSTLELGDSALYLCASSFGTGGETQYFGPGTRLLVL.

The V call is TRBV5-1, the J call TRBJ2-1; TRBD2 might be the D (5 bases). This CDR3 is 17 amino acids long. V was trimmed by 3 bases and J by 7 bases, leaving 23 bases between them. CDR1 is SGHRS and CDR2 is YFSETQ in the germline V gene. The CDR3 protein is CASSSDFTSGISNEQFF. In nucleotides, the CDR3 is TGCGCCAGCAGCTCTGATTTCACATCGGGGATTTCGAATGAGCAGTTCTTC. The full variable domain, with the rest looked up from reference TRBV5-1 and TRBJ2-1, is KAGVTQTPRYLIKTRGQQVTLSCSPISGHRSVSWYQQTPGQGLQFLFEYFSETQRNKGNFPGRFSGRQFSNSRSEMNVSTLELGDSALYLCASSSDFTSGISNEQFFGPGTRLTVL.

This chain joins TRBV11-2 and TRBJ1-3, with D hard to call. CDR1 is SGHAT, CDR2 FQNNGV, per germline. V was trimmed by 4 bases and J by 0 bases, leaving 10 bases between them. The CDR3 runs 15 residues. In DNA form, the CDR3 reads TGTGCCAGCAGCTCAATAGGGAGCTCTGGAAACACCATATATTTT. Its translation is CASSSIGSSGNTIYF. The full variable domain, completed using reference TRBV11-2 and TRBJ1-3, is EAGVAQSPRYKIIEKRQSVAFWCNPISGHATLYWYQQILGQGPKLLIQFQNNGVVDDSQLPKDRFSAERLKGVDSTLKIQPAKLEDSAVYLCASSSIGSSGNTIYFGEGSWLTVV.

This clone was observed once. The CDR3, as DNA: TGTGCCAGCAGCTACAACCGACAGATACAGTACTTC. It is translated as CASSYNRQIQYF. The chain has TRBV5-4 and TRBJ2-7; TRBD1 might be the D (5 bases). Trimming took off 3 bases at V and 10 bases at J, with 14 bases between the two ends. The CDR3 loop spans 12 amino acids. The V gene's germline CDR1 is SGHNT and CDR2 YYREEE (reference sequence).